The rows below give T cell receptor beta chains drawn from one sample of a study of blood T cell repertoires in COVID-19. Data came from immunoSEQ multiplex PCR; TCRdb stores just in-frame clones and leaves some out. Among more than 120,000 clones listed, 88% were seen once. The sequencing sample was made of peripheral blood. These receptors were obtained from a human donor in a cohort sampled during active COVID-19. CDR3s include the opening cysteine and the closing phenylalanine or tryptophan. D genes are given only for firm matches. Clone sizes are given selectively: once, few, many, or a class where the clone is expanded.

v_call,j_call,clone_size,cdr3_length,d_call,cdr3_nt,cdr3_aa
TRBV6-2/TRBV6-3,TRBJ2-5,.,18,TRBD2,TGTGCCAGCAGTTACCCGGGACTAGCGGGGGAGACCCAAGAGACCCAGTACTTC,CASSYPGLAGETQETQYF
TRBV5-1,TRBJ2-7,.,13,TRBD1,TGCGCCAGCAGCACCGGACAGGGGCAAAAGCAGTACTTC,CASSTGQGQKQYF
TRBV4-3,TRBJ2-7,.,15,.,TGCGCCAGCAGCCAAGGGACTTTGATGGGCTACGAGCAGTACTTC,CASSQGTLMGYEQYF
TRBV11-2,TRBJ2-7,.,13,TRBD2,TGTGCCAGCAGCCAGGGACTAGCCTACGAGCAGTACTTC,CASSQGLAYEQYF
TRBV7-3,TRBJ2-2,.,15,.,TGTGCCAGCAGCCCCAGGGCAGGGAACACCGGGGAGCTGTTTTTT,CASSPRAGNTGELFF
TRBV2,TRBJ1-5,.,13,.,TGTGCCAGCAGTGGAGGGTCAGCTCAGCCCCAGCATTTT,CASSGGSAQPQHF
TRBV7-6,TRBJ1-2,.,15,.,TGTGCCAGCAGCCCGCTACAGGGCTCGGGCTATGGCTACACCTTC,CASSPLQGSGYGYTF
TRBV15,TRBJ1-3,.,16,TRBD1,TGTGCCACCAGCATACGGACAGGGGGCGTCGGGAACACCATATATTTT,CATSIRTGGVGNTIYF
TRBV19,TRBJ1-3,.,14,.,TGTGCCAGTAGTATATCCCAGGCGGGGGACACCATATATTTT,CASSISQAGDTIYF
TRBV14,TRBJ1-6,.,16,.,TGTGCCAGCAGCCTGGGGGGGTCGTGGGGAAATTCACCCCTCCACTTT,CASSLGGSWGNSPLHF
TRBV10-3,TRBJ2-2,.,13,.,TGTGCCATCAGGAACGGGGAGCGACGGGAGCTGTTTTTT,CAIRNGERRELFF
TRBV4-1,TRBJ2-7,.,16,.,TGCGCCAGCAGCACCCGCCCGACAGGATCGTTATACGAGCAGTACTTC,CASSTRPTGSLYEQYF
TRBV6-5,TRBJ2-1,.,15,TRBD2,TGTGCCAGCAGTTACAGTGGGGGGGGTTACAATGAGCAGTTCTTC,CASSYSGGGYNEQFF
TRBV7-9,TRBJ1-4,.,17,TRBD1,TGTGCCAGCAGCTTCGGGACAGGGATCGGGACTAATGAAAAACTGTTTTTT,CASSFGTGIGTNEKLFF
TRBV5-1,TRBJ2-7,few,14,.,TGCGCCAGCAGCTTGGGGGACACCTCCTACGAGCAGTACTTC,CASSLGDTSYEQYF
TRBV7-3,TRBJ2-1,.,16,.,TGTGCCAGCAGCCTATTGGGGCCGGACCGCAGGGGTGAGCAGTTCTTC,CASSLLGPDRRGEQFF
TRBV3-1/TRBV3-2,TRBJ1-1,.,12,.,TGTGCCAGCAGCCAAACGGGAACTGAAGCTTTCTTT,CASSQTGTEAFF
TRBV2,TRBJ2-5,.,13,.,TGTGCCAGCAGTGGTCAGGGCGAAGAGACCCAGTACTTC,CASSGQGEETQYF
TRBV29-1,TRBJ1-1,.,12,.,TGCAGCGTGCAGTCCATGAACACTGAAGCTTTCTTT,CSVQSMNTEAFF
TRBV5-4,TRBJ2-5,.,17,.,TGTGCCAGCAGCTCCCCCGGGGGGCGACCACAGTCAGAGACCCAGTACTTC,CASSSPGGRPQSETQYF
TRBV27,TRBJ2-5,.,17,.,TGTGCCAGCAGTTTGCTACTTTCGCCTAAGGGGTTAGAGACCCAGTACTTC,CASSLLLSPKGLETQYF
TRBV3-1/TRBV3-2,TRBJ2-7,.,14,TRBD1,TGTGCCAGCAGCCCAACCGGGACAGGGAGCGAGCAGTACTTC,CASSPTGTGSEQYF
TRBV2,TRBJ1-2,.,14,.,TGTGCCAGCAGTCCGACAGGCCAGAACTATGGCTACACCTTC,CASSPTGQNYGYTF
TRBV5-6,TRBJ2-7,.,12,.,TGTGCCAGCAGCTATACAGTCGGCGAGCAGTACTTC,CASSYTVGEQYF
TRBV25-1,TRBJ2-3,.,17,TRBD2,TGTGCCAGCAGTGAATATAGGGGCGGGGGGGCCGCAGATACGCAGTATTTT,CASSEYRGGGAADTQYF
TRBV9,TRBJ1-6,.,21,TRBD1,TGTGCCAGCAGCTCTCTAGGGGTGGGACAGGGGAGACTCTCCTATAATTCACCCCTCCACTTT,CASSSLGVGQGRLSYNSPLHF
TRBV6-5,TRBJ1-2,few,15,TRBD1,TGTGCCAGCAGTTACTCTGGGGGACAGGGAGGCGGCTACACCTTC,CASSYSGGQGGGYTF
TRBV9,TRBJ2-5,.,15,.,TGTGCCAGCAGCGTAGTAGGACAGATGGGGGAGACCCAGTACTTC,CASSVVGQMGETQYF
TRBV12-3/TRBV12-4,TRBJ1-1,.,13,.,TGTGCCAGCAGTTTGAAGGTTACAGATGAAGCTTTCTTT,CASSLKVTDEAFF
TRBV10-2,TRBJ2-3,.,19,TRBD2,TGCGCCAGCAGTGAGTCGAGGGAAACTAGCGGGGCATTCACAGATACGCAGTATTTT,CASSESRETSGAFTDTQYF
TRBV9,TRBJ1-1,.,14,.,TGTGCCAGCAGTGACCCCAGGGGGAACACTGAAGCTTTCTTT,CASSDPRGNTEAFF
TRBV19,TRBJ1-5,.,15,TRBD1,TGTGCCAGTAGCGAGGGACAGCATAGCAATCAGCCCCAGCATTTT,CASSEGQHSNQPQHF
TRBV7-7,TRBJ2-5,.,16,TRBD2,TGTGCCAGCAGCCTAGTCGCTAGCGGGGGAGGAGAGACCCAGTACTTC,CASSLVASGGGETQYF
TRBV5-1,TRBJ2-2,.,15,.,TGCGCCAGCAGCTTGGTACAGGCCAACACCGGGGAGCTGTTTTTT,CASSLVQANTGELFF